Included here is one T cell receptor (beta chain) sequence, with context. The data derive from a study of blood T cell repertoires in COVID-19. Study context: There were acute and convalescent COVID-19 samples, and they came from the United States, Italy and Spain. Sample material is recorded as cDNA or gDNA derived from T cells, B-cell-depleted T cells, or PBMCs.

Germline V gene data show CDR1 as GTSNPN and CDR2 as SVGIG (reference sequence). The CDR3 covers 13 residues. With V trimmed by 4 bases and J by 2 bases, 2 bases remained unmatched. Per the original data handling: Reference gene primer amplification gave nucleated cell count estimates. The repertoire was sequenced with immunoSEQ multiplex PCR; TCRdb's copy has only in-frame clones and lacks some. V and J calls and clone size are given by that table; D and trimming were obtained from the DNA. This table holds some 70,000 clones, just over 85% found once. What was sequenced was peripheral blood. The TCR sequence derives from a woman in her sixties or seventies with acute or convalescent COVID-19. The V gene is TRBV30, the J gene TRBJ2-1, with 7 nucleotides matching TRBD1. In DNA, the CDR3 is TGTGCCTGGAACAGGGGTGCCTACAATGAGCAGTTCTTC. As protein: CAWNRGAYNEQFF.